One and the same sample provided the 19 T cell receptor beta chains below, sequenced in a study of beta chain features in type 1 diabetes. The isolated RNA, all of it, was reverse transcribed, so expressed TCRB transcripts were what got sequenced. TCRdb's table, derived via immunoSEQ multiplex PCR, lists solely in-frame clones and lacks some. The table lists fewer than 20,000 clones, 55% of them singletons. Material: stem cell memory CD4+ T cells from blood. These receptors originate from a woman aged 18-29 years in good health.

Only a few counts were recorded for this clone. The V and J genes are TRBV19 and TRBJ2-2; D is ambiguous. Trimming left V 5 bases short and J 6 bases short, with 7 bases between. The germline CDR1 and CDR2 sequences are LNHDA and SQIVND (reference sequence). CDR3 length equals 12 residues. This chain's CDR3 is CASSPLAGELFF. CDR3 nucleotides: TGTGCCAGTAGTCCCCTTGCCGGGGAGCTGTTTTTT.

The chain recombines TRBV27 with TRBJ2-3; TRBD2 agrees at 9 bases. Trimming cost V 4 bases and J 8 bases; bases outside gene matches: 4. The CDR3 totals 13 residues. CDR1 and CDR2 from the germline V gene are MNHEY and SMNVEV (reference sequence). CDR3 coding DNA: TGTGCCAGCAGTTCGATAGCGGGAGTTACGCAGTATTTT. Translation gives CASSSIAGVTQYF.

In its sample, this clone was seen a few times. The chain employs TRBV2 and TRBJ1-5; D unresolved. This CDR3 region has 14 residues. Germline V gene lookup returns CDR1 SNHLY and CDR2 FYNNEI. With 4 bases removed from V and 4 bases from J, the gap between germline ends came to 11 bases. CDR3 protein: CASSGWSVNQPQHF. The CDR3 nucleotides read TGTGCCAGCAGTGGGTGGTCAGTTAATCAGCCCCAGCATTTT.

The genes are TRBV15 and TRBJ2-1; D not certain. Trimming shortened V by 3 bases and J by 0 bases, and 12 bases separated the two germline ends. The germline gives CDR1 LNHNV, CDR2 YYDKDF (reference sequence). This CDR3 is 16 amino acids long. The CDR3 DNA sequence: TGTGCCACCAGCAGGTCGACTGTACGCTCCTACAATGAGCAGTTCTTC. It is translated as CATSRSTVRSYNEQFF.

The chain has TRBV7-9 and TRBJ1-1; 8 bases fit TRBD1. Looked up from germline, CDR1 is SEHNR and CDR2 is FQNEAQ (reference sequence). The V and J ends lost 5 bases and 4 bases, in that order; junction bases with no gene match: 3. This CDR3 region has 13 residues. The CDR3 DNA sequence: TGTGCCAGCAGCCTTACAGGGGGCACTGAAGCTTTCTTT. Protein: CASSLTGGTEAFF.

This clone was picked up a small number of times. The chain recombines TRBV5-1 with TRBJ2-1; 10 nucleotides align to TRBD2. The CDR3 contains 17 residues. In germline, CDR1 is SGHRS, CDR2 YFSETQ. V was clipped by 0 bases and J by 8 bases; unmatched bases: 11. CDR3 DNA sequence: TGCGCCAGCAGCTTGGCCGAGCTGAGCGGGAGGGCCCATGAGCAGTTCTTC. Residues: CASSLAELSGRAHEQFF.

The gene calls are TRBV28 and TRBJ1-2, with 7 bases that match TRBD1. CDR1 is MDHEN and CDR2 is SYDVKM in the germline V gene. V lost 3 bases to trimming and J lost 5 bases; unmatched junction nucleotides: 6. This CDR3 region has 14 residues. CDR3 loop: CASSLWDSLYGYTF. The CDR3 DNA sequence: TGTGCCAGCAGTTTGTGGGACAGCTTATATGGCTACACCTTC.

V gene TRBV6-6 combines with J gene TRBJ1-5; D is ambiguous. The V and J ends lost 0 bases and 7 bases respectively, with 10 bases between them. CDR3 length: 14 residues. Germline CDR1 reads MNHNY; CDR2 reads SVGAGI (reference sequence). CDR3 sequence reads: CASSYSNDRQPQHF. CDR3 DNA: TGTGCCAGCAGTTACTCGAATGATCGGCAGCCCCAGCATTTT.

The rearrangement uses TRBV9 and TRBJ2-1; the D gene is possibly TRBD2 (5 bases). CDR1 is SGDLS, CDR2 YYNGEE, per germline. V was pared by 3 bases and J by 15 bases, with 22 bases between. There are 14 residues in the CDR3. CDR3 DNA: TGTGCCAGCAGCGCAGCATTAGGAACGGGGAATCTGTTCTTC. Protein sequence: CASSAALGTGNLFF.

V and J are TRBV7-9 and TRBJ2-7; possible D gene TRBD1, 7 bases. CDR3 length: 17 amino acids. Trimming removed 6 bases at V and 1 base at J, with 22 bases between. Germline V gene sequence: CDR1 SEHNR, CDR2 FQNEAQ (reference sequence). The CDR3: CASRLVGGGGASYEQYF. The CDR3 region has the DNA TGTGCCAGCAGGCTAGTAGGTGGAGGGGGCGCGTCCTACGAGCAGTACTTC.

This clone was detected a few times. CDR3 coding DNA: TGTGCCAGCAGCAGGAGCGGGGGGTTGAGCTCCTACGAGCAGTACTTC. It encodes CASSRSGGLSSYEQYF. This chain links TRBV7-2 with TRBJ2-7, with 9 bases identical to TRBD2. CDR1 and CDR2 from the germline V gene are SGHTA and FQGNSA. The CDR3 runs 16 residues. The V segment lost 5 bases and the J segment 0 bases; nucleotides outside the gene matches: 8.

The rearrangement uses TRBV7-3 and TRBJ1-1, with 9 bases identical to TRBD1. Per germline, CDR1 SGHTA and CDR2 FQGTGA. The CDR3 has 14 residues. Trimming took 5 bases from V and 3 from J; bases not matched to a gene: 4. CDR3 sequence (DNA): TGTGCCAGCAGCCCCCGGACAGGGGACACTGAAGCTTTCTTT. It encodes CASSPRTGDTEAFF.

The chain links TRBV10-3 to TRBJ2-7; weak D call: TRBD2 (6 bases). Germline V gene sequence: CDR1 ENHRY, CDR2 SYGVKD. The CDR3 spans 14 residues. Trimming shortened V by 4 bases and J by 5 bases, and 15 bases separated the two germline ends. The CDR3 DNA sequence: TGTGCCATCAGTGCGGGGAGGTCGGGGGACGAGCAGTACTTC. Encoded protein: CAISAGRSGDEQYF.

The chain employs TRBV18 and TRBJ2-1; D unresolved. Per the germline V gene, CDR1 is KGHSH and CDR2 is LQKENI. Trimming removed 0 bases at V and 8 bases at J, with 11 bases between. The CDR3 has 14 residues. CDR3 nucleotide sequence: TGTGCCAGCTCACCACCCGTGGCTAGTTATGAGCAGTTCTTC. Translated: CASSPPVASYEQFF.

The J gene is TRBJ2-1, the V gene TRBV7-9, with 10 bases identical to TRBD1. Per the germline V gene, CDR1 is SEHNR and CDR2 is FQNEAQ (reference sequence). V gave up 3 bases and J gave up 3 bases; unmatched junction bases: 2. The CDR3 sequence is 15 residues long. CDR3 loop: CASSLGQGSYNEQFF. Written as DNA, the CDR3 is TGTGCCAGCAGCTTGGGACAGGGGAGCTACAATGAGCAGTTCTTC.

This sequence joins TRBV6-1 and TRBJ1-4; D might be TRBD1 (6 bases). The ends were cut back, 6 bases at V and 7 bases at J, with 24 bases in the middle. Germline CDR1 reads MNHNS; CDR2 reads SASEGT. The CDR3 sequence is 17 residues long. The CDR3 protein is CASSEIPQGGKIEKLFF. For the CDR3, the DNA is TGTGCCAGCAGCGAAATACCACAAGGGGGTAAAATTGAAAAACTGTTTTTT.

The DNA of the CDR3 is TGTGCCAGCAGCTTGGGCAGTAGCTCCTACAATGAGCAGTTCTTC. It is translated as CASSLGSSSYNEQFF. The chain joins TRBV7-6 to TRBJ2-1, with D unresolved. Trimming removed 3 bases from V and 0 bases from J, with 9 bases in between. The germline CDR1 and CDR2 sequences are SGHVS and FNYEAQ. CDR3 length: 15 residues.

There are a few counts of this clone. The chain carries TRBV2 and TRBJ2-3; the match to TRBD1 covers 7 bases. The CDR3 is made up of 13 amino acids. V trimming: 7 bases; J trimming: 3 bases; junction bases outside the gene matches: 4. Germline CDR1 reads SNHLY; CDR2 reads FYNNEI. CDR3 DNA sequence: TGTGCCAGCAACCCGGGACAGACAGATACGCAGTATTTT. It yields the protein CASNPGQTDTQYF.

The chain couples TRBV30 to TRBJ2-7, with D possibly being TRBD1 (5 bases). Germline CDR1 and CDR2: GTSNPN and SVGIG (reference sequence). V was shortened by 0 bases and J by 6 bases, with 12 bases between the two germline ends. The CDR3 loop spans 13 amino acids. The DNA of the CDR3 is TGTGCCTGGAGTGTGTCCAGGCAGGGCGAGCAGTACTTC. Amino acids: CAWSVSRQGEQYF.